The TCR beta chain under discussion was sequenced for a study of cytomegalovirus exposure and HLA in healthy donors. Study-level findings and limits: Immune exposure information comprised only CMV serostatus.

Note on this clone: The antigen is undetermined.

PCR amplification relied on 60 Vbeta primers (plus 13 Jbeta primers). This table comes from immunoSEQ multiplex PCR, and its TCRdb copy is limited to in-frame clones, with some not included. In all, the sample yields 180,000 or so clones. Trimming at V came to 3 bases and at J to 3 bases, leaving 11 bases not matched to a gene. The CDR3 is 17 residues long. Germline V gene data show CDR1 as MNHNS and CDR2 as SASEGT. Sample: PBMCs. This TCR was recovered from a boy younger than 18 in good health and CMV-seronegative. V and J are TRBV6-1 and TRBJ2-5; TRBD1 aligns across 9 bases. CDR3 bases: TGTGCCAGCAGTGAGGGGCCGGCGTGGGACAGGGAAGAGACCCAGTACTTC. It is translated as CASSEGPAWDREETQYF.